What follows are 30 T cell receptor beta chains derived from one specimen sequenced in a study of regulatory T cells in long-lasting Graves disease. Time point here: newly diagnosed GD, antithyroid drugs for less than 3 months. TCR sequences were obtained from RNA taken from PBMCs. To make TCR beta libraries, researchers used iRepertoire HTBI primers and Arm-PCR of CDR3 regions. A single record per CDR3 protein comes from TCRdb applying MiXCR to the multiplex PCR reads. The sample has a few hundred thousand distinct CDR3 sequences; about 15% are singletons. Separately, the same data were catalogued under a study of T cells in Graves' hyperthyroidism and ophthalmopathy.

The specimen comprised peripheral blood mononuclear cells (PBMCs), sampled at new diagnosis, from a patient treated with antithyroid drugs. Every receptor here comes from a woman aged 18-29 years with Graves disease.

This clonotype was seen at least ten times. Here the CDR3 reads CASNDRESYEQYF. CDR3 DNA: TGTGCCAGCAACGACAGGGAGTCCTACGAGCAGTACTTC. This chain uses TRBV28 with TRBJ2-7; 7 bases align to TRBD1. This CDR3 region has 13 residues. The V gene's germline CDR1 is MDHEN and CDR2 SYDVKM. V lost 7 bases, J lost 1 base, and 4 bases stayed unmatched.

This clonotype was seen many times. The chain carries TRBV3-1 and TRBJ2-1; TRBD1 agrees at 8 bases. The ends lost 4 bases at V and 9 bases at J; junction bases unmatched: 17. Germline V CDR1 and CDR2: LGHDT, YNNKEL (reference sequence). The CDR3 runs to 17 residues. The CDR3 DNA reads as TGTGCCAGCAGCCCCCAGGGGGCAGGGCCCCTCCGGGGTGAGCAGTTCTTC. It codes for CASSPQGAGPLRGEQFF.

This clonotype showed up many times. The chain uses TRBV6-1 and TRBJ1-1, with TRBD1 matching 8 bases. V lost 6 bases, J lost 9 bases, and 6 bases stayed unmatched. This CDR3 region has 12 residues. Germline assignment: CDR1 MNHNS and CDR2 SASEGT. As DNA, the CDR3 is TGTGCCAGCAGATTTACAGGGGGGAAAGCTTTCTTT. Protein sequence: CASRFTGGKAFF.

This clonotype was seen many times. J is TRBJ1-3 and V is TRBV3-1; 10 bases align to TRBD1. V dropped 4 bases and J dropped 4; count of bases not matched to a gene: 7. The CDR3 spans 16 residues. Germline assignment: CDR1 LGHDT and CDR2 YNNKEL (reference sequence). The CDR3 region has the DNA TGTGCCAGCAGCCCCGGGACAGGGGTTTGGGGAAACACCATATATTTT. Its protein product is CASSPGTGVWGNTIYF.

There are many counts of this clonotype. The V call is TRBV28, the J call TRBJ1-4; D is undetermined. Trimming removed 5 bases from V and 8 bases from J, with 12 bases in between. CDR3 length equals 13 residues. CDR1 MDHEN and CDR2 SYDVKM come from the germline V gene. For the CDR3, the DNA is TGTGCCAGCAGTCTGGGCGGAAAGGAAAAACTGTTTTTT. Protein sequence: CASSLGGKEKLFF. Full variable domain (rest looked up from reference TRBV28 and TRBJ1-4): DVKVTQSSRYLVKRTGEKVFLECVQDMDHENMFWYRQDPGLGLRLIYFSYDVKMKEKGDIPEGYSVSREKKERFSLILESASTNQTSMYLCASSLGGKEKLFFGSGTQLSVL.

The chain joins TRBV20-1 to TRBJ2-3, with a weak D call TRBD2 (5 bases). This CDR3 has 14 amino acids. CDR1 and CDR2 (germline): DFQATT, SNEGSKA (reference sequence). With 7 bases removed from V and 0 bases from J, the gap between germline ends came to 14 bases. DNA for the CDR3: TGCAGTGTTCCGCGGGTGACTAGCACAGATACGCAGTATTTT. Its translation: CSVPRVTSTDTQYF.

The gene calls are TRBV28 and TRBJ1-1; D remains ambiguous. The germline V gene has CDR1 MDHEN and CDR2 SYDVKM. Trimming shortened V by 6 bases and J by 4 bases, and 9 bases separated the two germline ends. CDR3 size: 12 residues. CDR3 in DNA: TGTGCCAGCAGATGGGGAGGCACTGAAGCTTTCTTT. Translation: CASRWGGTEAFF.

In this sample, this clonotype turned up many times. This chain links TRBV2 with TRBJ1-2, with TRBD1 matching over 9 bases. This CDR3 is built from 17 residues. Losses at the gene ends were 7 bases for V and 0 bases for J; bases not matched to a gene: 12. Germline assignment: CDR1 SNHLY and CDR2 FYNNEI. CDR3 residues: CASTGTGFIFSNYGYTF. CDR3 coding DNA: TGTGCCAGCACCGGGACAGGGTTCATTTTTTCTAACTATGGCTACACCTTC.

This clonotype was seen more than once but under ten times. The chain employs TRBV4-1 and TRBJ2-7; D may be TRBD1 (6 bases). Looked up from germline, CDR1 is MGHRA and CDR2 is YSYEKL. V was trimmed by 6 bases and J by 4 bases, leaving 13 bases between them. There are 13 residues in the CDR3. The CDR3 protein is CASSQGWGYEQYF. CDR3 nucleotides: TGCGCCAGCAGTCAGGGGTGGGGTTACGAGCAGTACTTC.

Only a few counts were recorded for this clonotype. The V and J genes are TRBV7-6 and TRBJ2-7; D perhaps matches TRBD1 (5 bases). The germline CDR1 and CDR2 sequences are SGHVS and FNYEAQ. Trimming left V 1 base short and J 2 bases short, with 12 bases between. The CDR3 runs 15 residues. The CDR3 loop reads CASSLEAGFTYEQYF. The CDR3 nucleotides are TGTGCCAGCAGCTTAGAAGCAGGGTTCACCTACGAGCAGTACTTC.

This clonotype has just a few counts. This chain joins TRBV10-3 and TRBJ1-4, with TRBD1 matching 9 bases. This CDR3 is 17 amino acids long. V lost 2 bases to trimming and J lost 3 bases; unmatched junction nucleotides: 7. CDR1 and CDR2 from the germline V gene are ENHRY and SYGVKD. CDR3 coding DNA: TGTGCCATCAGTGAGACTACAGGGGGCGCGGCTAATGAAAAACTGTTTTTT. Residues: CAISETTGGAANEKLFF.

This clonotype was picked up many times. The genes are TRBV6-2 or TRBV6-3 and TRBJ2-7; 10 positions agree with TRBD1. The germline gives CDR1 MNHEY, CDR2 SVGEGT. V was clipped by 0 bases and J by 2 bases; unmatched bases: 4. The CDR3 is 16 residues long. CDR3: CASSYSVTGGTYEQYF. The CDR3 bases are TGTGCCAGCAGTTACTCGGTGACAGGGGGCACCTACGAGCAGTACTTC.

Concerning this clonotype: This may arise from a read error, as a much more abundant clone is one base away. The chain recombines TRBV30 with TRBJ1-1; D possibly corresponds to TRBD1 (5 bases). Trimming took off 5 bases at V and 4 bases at J, with 11 bases between the two ends. Per the germline V gene, CDR1 is GTSNPN and CDR2 is SVGIG (reference sequence). This CDR3 is 12 amino acids long. CDR3 coding DNA: TGTGCCTGGCAGGGAATGAGCACTGAAGCTTTCTTT. Its translation: CAWQGMSTEAFF.

This chain connects TRBV29-1 to TRBJ2-3; TRBD1 matches at 7 bases. The CDR3 spans 13 residues. J was trimmed by 1 base and V by 7 bases; bases with no gene match: 5. In germline, CDR1 is SQVTM, CDR2 ANQGSEA. CDR3 in DNA: TGCAGCGCAGACAGGGTCGGCACAGATACGCAGTATTTT. This codes for CSADRVGTDTQYF.

This clonotype was seen many times. The CDR3 here is CASSLRLSGSIGDTQYF. The CDR3 nucleotides read TGTGCCAGCAGCTTAAGGCTCTCCGGATCTATCGGGGATACGCAGTATTTT. V is TRBV7-3 and J is TRBJ2-3; D uncertain. The germline V gene has CDR1 SGHTA and CDR2 FQGTGA. The CDR3 has 17 amino acids. With 1 base removed from V and 6 bases from J, the gap between germline ends came to 20 bases.

This clonotype turned up a few times. This chain links TRBV3-1 with TRBJ1-4, with no clear D. The CDR3 length is 13 residues. V gave up 4 bases and J gave up 3 bases, with 6 bases separating them. Germline loops: CDR1 LGHDT, CDR2 YNNKEL (reference sequence). The CDR3 DNA follows: TGTGCCAGCAGCCTACGGTCTAATGAAAAACTGTTTTTT. It yields the protein CASSLRSNEKLFF. Using reference TRBV3-1 and TRBJ1-4 for the parts outside the CDR3, the full variable domain is DTAVSQTPKYLVTQMGNDKSIKCEQNLGHDTMYWYKQDSKKFLKIMFSYNNKELIINETVPNRFSPKSPDKAHLNLHINSLELGDSAVYFCASSLRSNEKLFFGSGTQLSVL.

This clonotype was detected only a few times. The gene calls are TRBV19 and TRBJ2-5; TRBD2 agrees at 7 bases. The CDR3 is made up of 14 amino acids. Trimming cost V 6 bases and J 4 bases; bases outside gene matches: 8. The germline V gene encodes CDR1 LNHDA and CDR2 SQIVND (reference sequence). This CDR3 reads CASRSVAGGETQYF. The CDR3 DNA is TGTGCCAGTAGAAGTGTAGCGGGCGGAGAGACCCAGTACTTC. The full variable domain, rest sourced from reference TRBV19 and TRBJ2-5, is DGGITQSPKYLFRKEGQNVTLSCEQNLNHDAMYWYRQDPGQGLRLIYYSQIVNDFQKGDIAEGYSVSREKKESFPLTVTSAQKNPTAFYLCASRSVAGGETQYFGPGTRLLVL.

A few counts support this clonotype. The V call is TRBV4-3, the J call TRBJ1-1; tentative D call: TRBD1 (5 bases). From germline, CDR1 is LGHNA and CDR2 YSLEER. V lost 3 bases and J lost 0, with 11 bases in between. This CDR3 is 15 amino acids long. CDR3 sequence (DNA): TGCGCCAGCAGCCAGAGCAGGGCCTTGAACACTGAAGCTTTCTTT. Amino acids: CASSQSRALNTEAFF.

Many counts were recorded for this clonotype. V usage is TRBV20-1 and J usage is TRBJ1-5; D is unresolved. Germline V lookup: CDR1 DFQATT, CDR2 SNEGSKA (reference sequence). Between the trimmed V and J ends, which lost 1 base and 2 bases, there was a span of 9 bases. This CDR3 is built from 14 residues. The CDR3 sequence: CSARAAGRNQPQHF. CDR3 in DNA: TGCAGTGCTAGAGCGGCAGGTCGCAATCAGCCCCAGCATTTT.

This clonotype was counted at least ten times. The rearrangement links TRBV20-1 to TRBJ1-1, with no clear D. CDR3 length equals 13 residues. Germline values: CDR1 DFQATT, CDR2 SNEGSKA (reference sequence). Trimming removed 0 bases at V and 0 bases at J, with 5 bases between. The CDR3 DNA is TGCAGTGCTAGAGATAGAATGAACACTGAAGCTTTCTTT. It codes for CSARDRMNTEAFF.

In its sample, this clonotype was seen a few times. The V and J genes are TRBV12-3 or TRBV12-4 and TRBJ2-1; D not resolved. The V and J ends lost 3 bases and 6 bases respectively, with 12 bases between them. This CDR3 is 14 amino acids long. In DNA, the CDR3 is TGTGCCAGCAGTTTTAGGCAGGATGCCAATGAGCAGTTCTTC. Translation gives CASSFRQDANEQFF.

CDR3: CASGSAIYNEQFF. The CDR3 bases are TGTGCCAGCGGGTCAGCTATCTACAATGAGCAGTTCTTC. The V gene is TRBV6-1, the J gene TRBJ2-1; no firm D call. The V end was cut by 8 bases, the J end by 3 bases, with 11 bases between. The CDR3 is made up of 13 amino acids. CDR1 and CDR2 (germline): MNHNS, SASEGT.

This clonotype has ten or more counts. The chain employs TRBV7-2 and TRBJ1-2; no clear D. The CDR3 extends over 13 amino acids. The germline gives CDR1 SGHTA, CDR2 FQGNSA. V lost 6 bases, J lost 4 bases, and 12 bases lay in between. CDR3 bases: TGTGCCAGCAGGGCAGGAGGTTCCTATGGCTACACCTTC. It specifies CASRAGGSYGYTF.

This clonotype was seen ten or more times. In DNA, the CDR3 is TGTGCCAGCAGCTGGGGACTAGCGGCAGCAGATACGCAGTATTTT. It translates to CASSWGLAAADTQYF. The gene calls are TRBV7-2 and TRBJ2-3, with 11 positions matching TRBD2. V gave up 4 bases and J gave up 4 bases; unmatched junction bases: 4. Germline CDR1 is SGHTA and CDR2 is FQGNSA. This CDR3 contains 15 residues.

This sequence joins TRBV11-1 and TRBJ2-2; the D gene is possibly TRBD2 (6 bases). Deletions cut 1 base from V and 7 bases from J, with 13 bases between. This CDR3 contains 15 residues. From germline, CDR1 is SGHAT and CDR2 FQDESV (reference sequence). The CDR3 spells CASSLGVGAGGELFF. CDR3 nucleotide sequence: TGTGCCAGCAGCTTAGGTGTGGGAGCGGGCGGGGAGCTGTTTTTT.

Turning to this clonotype: It differs at one base from a far larger clone, so likely a read error. This chain uses TRBV7-2 with TRBJ2-1; 10 positions match TRBD2. Germline V lookup: CDR1 SGHTA, CDR2 FQGNSA. The CDR3 runs 15 residues. V shed 3 bases and J 10 bases; nucleotides not matched to a gene: 9. CDR3 amino acids: CASSLTSGFSYEQFF. In DNA form, the CDR3 reads TGTGCCAGCAGCTTGACTAGCGGGTTCTCCTACGAGCAGTTCTTC.

The genes are TRBV2 and TRBJ1-6; unclear D gene. CDR3 length equals 15 residues. The V gene's germline CDR1 is SNHLY and CDR2 FYNNEI. Trimming removed 6 bases from V and 3 bases from J, with 12 bases in between. Here the CDR3 DNA reads TGTGCCAGCAGCTCGGACGGATACTATAATTCACCCCTCCACTTT. It translates to CASSSDGYYNSPLHF.

This clonotype showed up many times. The chain joins TRBV18 to TRBJ1-1, with 7 nucleotides matching TRBD1. The CDR3 is made up of 13 amino acids. Germline loops: CDR1 KGHSH, CDR2 LQKENI. Unmatched junction bases numbered 5, after V lost 2 bases and J lost 8 bases. The CDR3 nucleotides read TGTGCCAGCTCACCAGAAAACAGGGGAGAAGCTTTCTTT. It is translated as CASSPENRGEAFF.

This clonotype has at least ten counts. This rearrangement joins TRBV11-2 to TRBJ1-2; no clear D gene. V lost 6 bases and J 4 bases, leaving 6 bases between the germline ends. Germline CDR1 and CDR2: SGHAT and FQNNGV. The CDR3 contains 11 residues. CDR3 loop: CASRFRYGYTF. The CDR3 nucleotides read TGTGCCAGCAGGTTCCGCTATGGCTACACCTTC.

CDR3 DNA sequence: TGTGCCAGCAGCTTAGAGCGGGACCCCTACAATGAGCAGTTCTTC. Its translation: CASSLERDPYNEQFF. The chain has TRBV11-2 and TRBJ2-1; D may be TRBD2 (6 bases). CDR3 length: 15 residues. V was trimmed by 0 bases and J by 2 bases, leaving 8 bases between them. The germline gives CDR1 SGHAT, CDR2 FQNNGV.